Presented here are 27 T cell receptor beta chains from one specimen sequenced in a study of shared clonotypes between healthy human individuals. Sequencing was performed with immunoSEQ multiplex PCR; in TCRdb, only in-frame clones are kept and a portion is missing. The data contain roughly 1.4 million clones, just under 99% of them singletons. The sample consisted of naive CD4+ T cells sorted from blood. The subset denotes: CD45RA+ positively selected. The receptors stem from a young man in good health.

The V gene is TRBV5-6, the J gene TRBJ2-1; D remains unclear. The CDR3 sequence is 16 residues long. V was shortened by 4 bases and J by 0 bases, with 14 bases between the two germline ends. Germline V gene lookup returns CDR1 SGHDT and CDR2 YYEEEE. As DNA, the CDR3 is TGTGCCAGCAGCCAGTACGGGCTCAGCTCCTACAATGAGCAGTTCTTC. It translates to CASSQYGLSSYNEQFF. Combining the CDR3 with reference TRBV5-6 and TRBJ2-1 gives the whole variable domain DAGVTQSPTHLIKTRGQQVTLRCSPKSGHDTVSWYQQALGQGPQFIFQYYEEEERQRGNFPDRFSGHQFPNYSSELNVNALLLGDSALYLCASSQYGLSSYNEQFFGPGTRLTVL.

This clone was detected only a few times. The chain has TRBV6-6 and TRBJ1-2; D is unclear. Germline V gene data show CDR1 as MNHNY and CDR2 as SVGAGI (reference sequence). Between the trimmed V and J ends, which lost 5 bases and 4 bases, there was a span of 11 bases. The length of the CDR3 is 13 residues. The CDR3 loop is CASSHGVGYGYTF. The CDR3 nucleotides are TGTGCCAGCAGTCACGGGGTTGGCTATGGCTACACCTTC.

The CDR3 coding sequence is TGTGCCAGCAGCCAGGACAGGGCGTACGAGCAGTACTTC. Translated: CASSQDRAYEQYF. The rearrangement joins TRBV5-4 to TRBJ2-7; 8 bases map to TRBD1. Looked up from germline, CDR1 is SGHNT and CDR2 is YYREEE (reference sequence). This CDR3 has 13 amino acids. Trimming cost V 4 bases and J 4 bases; bases outside gene matches: 4.

This clone was counted only a few times. The rearrangement links TRBV6-5 to TRBJ1-2; no clear D gene. The CDR3 totals 16 residues. The V gene's germline CDR1 is MNHEY and CDR2 SVGAGI. V lost 0 bases and J lost 3, with 14 bases in between. CDR3 DNA sequence: TGTGCCAGCAGTTACTCGTTCCGAAACCCCCACTATGGCTACACCTTC. Translation gives CASSYSFRNPHYGYTF.

This chain connects TRBV5-4 to TRBJ2-3; D not resolved. Germline-derived CDR1 and CDR2 are SGHNT and YYREEE (reference sequence). The V gene lost 6 bases and the J gene lost 2 bases, with 13 bases spanning the gap. The CDR3 spans 14 residues. CDR3 sequence: CASTRTGSTDTQYF. In DNA, the CDR3 is TGTGCCAGCACGAGAACGGGCTCCACAGATACGCAGTATTTT.

The J gene is TRBJ2-2, the V gene TRBV10-1; perhaps TRBD2 as D (5 bases). In germline, CDR1 is WNHNN, CDR2 SYGVQD (reference sequence). V was shortened by 5 bases and J by 6 bases, with 13 bases between the two germline ends. This CDR3 is 14 amino acids long. CDR3 DNA: TGCGCCAGCAGTCCTAGCCCGAGGTCCGGGGAGCTGTTTTTT. Its protein product is CASSPSPRSGELFF.

The chain employs TRBV7-2 and TRBJ2-3; the match to TRBD2 covers 13 bases. The CDR3 totals 14 residues. V lost 9 bases to trimming and J lost 2 bases; unmatched junction nucleotides: 2. Per germline, CDR1 SGHTA and CDR2 FQGNSA. CDR3 nucleotides: TGTGCCAGGGGGACTAGCGGGAACACAGATACGCAGTATTTT. It translates to CARGTSGNTDTQYF.

The chain couples TRBV28 to TRBJ2-2; 8 bases line up with TRBD2. Germline trimming cut 6 bases from V and 8 bases from J; bases unmatched to any gene: 11. This CDR3 is 15 amino acids long. Germline V gene data show CDR1 as MDHEN and CDR2 as SYDVKM. The CDR3 reads CASSVGGTRIGELFF. The CDR3 nucleotides are TGTGCCAGCAGCGTAGGTGGGACTAGGATTGGGGAGCTGTTTTTT. The full variable domain, in which reference TRBV28 and TRBJ2-2 provide the parts outside the CDR3, is DVKVTQSSRYLVKRTGEKVFLECVQDMDHENMFWYRQDPGLGLRLIYFSYDVKMKEKGDIPEGYSVSREKKERFSLILESASTNQTSMYLCASSVGGTRIGELFFGEGSRLTVL.

The gene calls are TRBV7-9 and TRBJ1-2; TRBD1 agrees at 8 bases. This CDR3 is 16 amino acids long. V dropped 0 bases and J dropped 7; count of bases not matched to a gene: 10. From germline, CDR1 is SEHNR and CDR2 FQNEAQ (reference sequence). The CDR3 here is CASSLALGQGDAGYTF. The CDR3 DNA reads TGTGCCAGCAGCTTAGCGCTTGGACAGGGAGACGCTGGCTACACCTTC. Using reference TRBV7-9 and TRBJ1-2 for the parts outside the CDR3, the full variable domain is DTGVSQNPRHKITKRGQNVTFRCDPISEHNRLYWYRQTLGQGPEFLTYFQNEAQLEKSRLLSDRFSAERPKGSFSTLEIQRTEQGDSAMYLCASSLALGQGDAGYTFGSGTRLTVV.

The rearrangement links TRBV9 to TRBJ2-7; 10 positions match TRBD1. Germline V gives CDR1 SGDLS, CDR2 YYNGEE. J lost 3 bases, V lost 4 bases, and 4 bases had no gene match. The CDR3 has 14 amino acids. CDR3 nucleotides: TGTGCCAGCAGCTCCCGGGACAGGGGCTACGAGCAGTACTTC. It translates to CASSSRDRGYEQYF.

The chain carries TRBV9 and TRBJ2-2, with TRBD1 identical over 7 bases. Germline V gene sequence: CDR1 SGDLS, CDR2 YYNGEE. The trim removed 5 bases at V and 2 bases at J, leaving 6 bases unmatched. This CDR3 has 15 residues. The CDR3 sequence is CASRKGAPNTGELFF. In DNA form, the CDR3 reads TGTGCCAGCAGAAAGGGGGCACCCAACACCGGGGAGCTGTTTTTT.

V gene TRBV27 combines with J gene TRBJ1-1; a weak D match, TRBD1 (6 bases). The V gene's germline CDR1 is MNHEY and CDR2 SMNVEV (reference sequence). The length of the CDR3 is 15 residues. V was clipped by 5 bases and J by 7 bases, with 20 bases between them. The CDR3 loop is CASSPRGGKQDEAFF. CDR3 in DNA: TGTGCCAGCAGTCCTCGCGGGGGCAAACAAGATGAAGCTTTCTTT.

A word on this clone: A read error may account for a junction end that differs from germline. The chain carries TRBV2 and TRBJ1-4; perhaps TRBD1 as D (6 bases). There are 17 residues in the CDR3. Germline CDR1 reads SNHLY; CDR2 reads FYNNEI. The CDR3 protein is CASSEGVGAGLGEKLFF. The CDR3 DNA follows: TGTGCCAGCAGCGAAGGAGTGGGGGCAGGGTTAGGTGAAAAACTGTTTTTT.

The chain links TRBV18 to TRBJ2-7; tentatively, D is TRBD2 (5 bases). This CDR3 is 14 amino acids long. Deletions cut 3 bases from V and 4 bases from J, with 13 bases between. In germline, CDR1 is KGHSH, CDR2 LQKENI. In DNA, the CDR3 is TGTGCCAGCTCACCCGCGGGTTTTGGGTACGAGCAGTACTTC. Its protein product is CASSPAGFGYEQYF.

This chain joins TRBV4-3 and TRBJ2-2; no clear D. Trimming pared 4 bases from V and 4 bases from J, leaving 13 bases between. This CDR3 has 15 residues. Germline CDR1 is LGHNA and CDR2 is YSLEER. CDR3 sequence reads: CASSPVRRFTGELFF. The CDR3, as DNA: TGCGCCAGCAGCCCTGTAAGGCGATTCACCGGGGAGCTGTTTTTT.

The CDR3 DNA reads TGTGCCAGCAGCTTAACGGACAATCAGCCCCAGCATTTT. Residues: CASSLTDNQPQHF. The chain couples TRBV11-2 to TRBJ1-5; no firm D call. Trimming took 2 bases from V and 3 from J, leaving 5 bases between them. The CDR3 is made up of 13 amino acids. Germline lookup yields CDR1 SGHAT and CDR2 FQNNGV.

V and J are TRBV5-8 and TRBJ2-7; 7 bases are a match to TRBD1. This CDR3 contains 14 residues. Per the germline V gene, CDR1 is SGHTS and CDR2 is YDEGEE. V was clipped by 0 bases and J by 0 bases; unmatched bases: 0. Here the CDR3 reads CASSLDRGSYEQYF. The CDR3 DNA follows: TGTGCCAGCAGCTTGGACAGGGGCTCCTACGAGCAGTACTTC.

The chain has TRBV7-3 and TRBJ2-2, with D possibly being TRBD1 (5 bases). This CDR3 region has 15 residues. The germline V gene encodes CDR1 SGHTA and CDR2 FQGTGA. V dropped 5 bases and J dropped 5 bases, with 15 bases sitting between them. CDR3 in DNA: TGTGCCAGCAGCCCTGGGGCAGGGCGGACCGGGGAGCTGTTTTTT. Translated: CASSPGAGRTGELFF. Looking up the rest from reference TRBV7-3 and TRBJ2-2 gives the full variable domain: GAGVSQTPSNKVTEKGKYVELRCDPISGHTALYWYRQSLGQGPEFLIYFQGTGAADDSGLPNDRFFAVRPEGSVSTLKIQRTERGDSAVYLCASSPGAGRTGELFFGEGSRLTVL.

This rearrangement joins TRBV4-2 to TRBJ1-1, with TRBD1 matching over 8 bases. The CDR3 length is 15 residues. Germline trimming cut 6 bases from V and 5 bases from J; bases unmatched to any gene: 11. CDR1 is LGHNA and CDR2 is YNFKEQ in the germline V gene. In DNA form, the CDR3 reads TGTGCCAGCAGTCGGGAAAGAACAGGGGGTACTGAAGCTTTCTTT. Amino acids: CASSRERTGGTEAFF.

This rearrangement joins TRBV9 to TRBJ2-7, with D maybe TRBD2 (5 bases). Trimming stripped 1 base from V and 2 bases from J, with 16 bases between. The germline V gene encodes CDR1 SGDLS and CDR2 YYNGEE. This CDR3 contains 16 residues. The CDR3 loop is CASSVYGNAWAYEQYF. The CDR3 coding sequence is TGTGCCAGCAGCGTATACGGGAATGCTTGGGCCTACGAGCAGTACTTC.

The J gene is TRBJ2-7, the V gene TRBV7-9; 7 bases agree with TRBD2. The V segment lost 3 bases and the J segment 3 bases; nucleotides outside the gene matches: 2. This CDR3 is built from 13 residues. CDR1 and CDR2 from the germline V gene are SEHNR and FQNEAQ (reference sequence). CDR3 loop: CASSFRGSYEQYF. The CDR3 nucleotides read TGTGCCAGCAGCTTTCGCGGGAGCTACGAGCAGTACTTC. The whole variable domain, filled in from reference TRBV7-9 and TRBJ2-7, reads DTGVSQNPRHKITKRGQNVTFRCDPISEHNRLYWYRQTLGQGPEFLTYFQNEAQLEKSRLLSDRFSAERPKGSFSTLEIQRTEQGDSAMYLCASSFRGSYEQYFGPGTRLTVT.

The chain recombines TRBV19 with TRBJ2-7; weak D call: TRBD1 (5 bases). The CDR3 sequence is 16 residues long. Per germline, CDR1 LNHDA and CDR2 SQIVND (reference sequence). V was shortened by 6 bases and J by 3 bases, with 21 bases between the two germline ends. The CDR3 DNA reads as TGTGCCAGTAGCCCCCCGACAGCCTCTCCTCTCTACGAGCAGTACTTC. This gives the protein CASSPPTASPLYEQYF.

The chain combines TRBV7-9 with TRBJ2-1; 8 nucleotides line up with TRBD1. The CDR3 length is 17 residues. With 5 bases clipped from V and 0 bases from J, the junction kept 9 bases outside the gene matches. Germline V lookup: CDR1 SEHNR, CDR2 FQNEAQ (reference sequence). CDR3 bases: TGTGCCAGCAGCCTAAGACAGGGGACGAGCTCCTACAATGAGCAGTTCTTC. It codes for CASSLRQGTSSYNEQFF.

The chain uses TRBV10-3 and TRBJ2-7; 9 bases line up with TRBD1. Per germline, CDR1 ENHRY and CDR2 SYGVKD. This CDR3 has 14 residues. The junction had 6 bases not matched to a gene; V was cut back by 6 bases and J by 3 bases. CDR3 in amino acids: CAIRGDRVFYEQYF. The CDR3, as DNA: TGTGCCATCAGGGGGGACAGGGTGTTCTACGAGCAGTACTTC.

The chain carries TRBV7-2 and TRBJ2-7, with TRBD1 identical over 7 bases. Losses at the gene ends were 8 bases for V and 8 bases for J; bases not matched to a gene: 9. CDR1 and CDR2 (germline): SGHTA, FQGNSA. This CDR3 has 12 amino acids. CDR3 sequence: CASGTDRRKQYF. The CDR3 bases are TGTGCCAGCGGGACGGACAGGCGCAAGCAGTACTTC.

The V gene is TRBV5-5, the J gene TRBJ2-2; D gene uncertain. V was trimmed by 1 base and J by 6 bases, leaving 10 bases between them. Germline CDR1 reads SGHKS; CDR2 reads YYEKEE (reference sequence). The CDR3 sequence is 14 residues long. The DNA of the CDR3 is TGTGCCAGCAGCTTGATCGCGATCCCCGGGGAGCTGTTTTTT. Its protein is CASSLIAIPGELFF.

V is TRBV4-3 and J is TRBJ1-5; possible D gene TRBD1, 5 bases. The CDR3 covers 15 residues. Trimming removed 2 bases at V and 4 bases at J, with 12 bases between. Germline assignment: CDR1 LGHNA and CDR2 YSLEER. The CDR3 DNA reads TGCGCCAGCAGCCAAATCGTGTCAGGGAATCAGCCCCAGCATTTT. Protein sequence: CASSQIVSGNQPQHF.